This T cell receptor beta chain was recovered during a study of blood T cell repertoires in COVID-19. With V trimmed by 5 bases and J by 1 base, 7 bases remained unmatched. Germline lookup yields CDR1 MDHEN and CDR2 SYDVKM. The CDR3 extends over 15 amino acids. Original handling: By means of reference gene primer amplification, nucleated cell counts were estimated. Data came from immunoSEQ multiplex PCR; TCRdb stores just in-frame clones and leaves some out. From that table come the V and J calls and clone size; the DNA was used to work out D and trimming. The sample gives some 110,000 clones, about three quarters of which show up once; 5.5% to 7% is in the top ten.

The clonotype originates from a man in his 70s with acute or convalescent COVID-19. The specimen sequenced was peripheral blood. The rearrangement links TRBV28 to TRBJ1-2, with 7 bases matching TRBD1. DNA for the CDR3: TGTGCCAGCAGTGTCCCGGGACAGCTTAACTATGGCTACACCTTC. Translated: CASSVPGQLNYGYTF.